This entry is about one T cell receptor (beta chain). Original handling: Cell counts per sample came from amplifying reference gene primers. TCRdb keeps only in-frame clones here, not all; method: immunoSEQ multiplex PCR. The V and J calls and clone size are taken from that table; D and trimming were inferred from the DNA. The table has tens of thousands of clones, 92% seen once. The data derive from a study of blood T cell repertoires in COVID-19. Study-wide background: PBMCs, B-cell-depleted T cells, or T cells provided the cDNA or gDNA that made up the material.

Trimming cost V 0 bases and J 2 bases, with 14 bases left between them. In germline, CDR1 is LNHNV, CDR2 YYDKDF (reference sequence). The CDR3 covers 16 residues. The specimen sequenced was peripheral blood. This clonotype was sampled from a man aged 45-65 years with active COVID-19. J is TRBJ2-7 and V is TRBV15; D not certain. The CDR3 reads CATSRDFGGNPYEQYF. CDR3 in DNA: TGTGCCACCAGCAGAGACTTTGGCGGCAACCCCTACGAGCAGTACTTC.